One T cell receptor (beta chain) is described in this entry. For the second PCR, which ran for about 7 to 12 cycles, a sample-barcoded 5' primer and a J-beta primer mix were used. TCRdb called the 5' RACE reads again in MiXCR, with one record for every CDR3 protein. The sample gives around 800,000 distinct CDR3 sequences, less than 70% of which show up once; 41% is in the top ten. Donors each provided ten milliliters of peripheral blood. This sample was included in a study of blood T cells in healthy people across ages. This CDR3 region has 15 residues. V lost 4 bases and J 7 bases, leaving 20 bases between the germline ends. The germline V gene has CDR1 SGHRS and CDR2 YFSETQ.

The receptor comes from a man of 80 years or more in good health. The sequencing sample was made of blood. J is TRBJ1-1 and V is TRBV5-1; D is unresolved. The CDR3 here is CASSTNWGGRREAFF. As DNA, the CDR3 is TGCGCCAGCAGCACGAATTGGGGAGGGCGGCGTGAAGCTTTCTTT.